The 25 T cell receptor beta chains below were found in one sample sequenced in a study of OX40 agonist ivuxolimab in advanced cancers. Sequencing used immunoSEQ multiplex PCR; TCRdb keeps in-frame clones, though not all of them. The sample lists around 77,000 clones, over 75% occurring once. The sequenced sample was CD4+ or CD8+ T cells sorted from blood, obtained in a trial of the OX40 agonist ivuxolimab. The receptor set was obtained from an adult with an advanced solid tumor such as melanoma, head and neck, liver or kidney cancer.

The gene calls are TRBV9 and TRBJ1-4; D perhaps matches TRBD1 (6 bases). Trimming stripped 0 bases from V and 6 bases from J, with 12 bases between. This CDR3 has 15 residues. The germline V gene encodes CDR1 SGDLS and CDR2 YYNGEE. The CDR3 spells CASSVGQANHEKLFF. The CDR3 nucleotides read TGTGCCAGCAGCGTAGGACAGGCGAACCATGAAAAACTGTTTTTT.

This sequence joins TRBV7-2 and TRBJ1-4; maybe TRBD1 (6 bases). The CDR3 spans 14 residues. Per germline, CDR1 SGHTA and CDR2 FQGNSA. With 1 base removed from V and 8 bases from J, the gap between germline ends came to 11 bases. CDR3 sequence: CASSLDRVGEKLFF. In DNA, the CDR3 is TGTGCCAGCAGCTTAGACAGGGTAGGCGAAAAACTGTTTTTT.

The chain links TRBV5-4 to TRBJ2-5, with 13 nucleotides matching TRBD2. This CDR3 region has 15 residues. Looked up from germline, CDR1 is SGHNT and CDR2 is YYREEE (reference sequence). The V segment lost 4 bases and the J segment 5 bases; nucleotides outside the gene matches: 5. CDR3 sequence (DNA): TGTGCCAGCAGCCAGGGACTAGCGGGGTCGGAGACCCAGTACTTC. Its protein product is CASSQGLAGSETQYF. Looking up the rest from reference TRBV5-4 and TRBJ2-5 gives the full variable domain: ETGVTQSPTHLIKTRGQQVTLRCSSQSGHNTVSWYQQALGQGPQFIFQYYREEENGRGNFPPRFSGLQFPNYSSELNVNALELDDSALYLCASSQGLAGSETQYFGPGTRLLVL.

The CDR3 is CASSLDGGRYGYTF. The DNA of the CDR3 is TGTGCCAGCAGCTTGGACGGGGGGAGGTATGGCTACACCTTC. The chain links TRBV5-8 to TRBJ1-2, with D possibly being TRBD1 (5 bases). Germline CDR1 reads SGHTS; CDR2 reads YDEGEE. This CDR3 region has 14 residues. Trimming took 0 bases from V and 5 from J, leaving 11 bases between them.

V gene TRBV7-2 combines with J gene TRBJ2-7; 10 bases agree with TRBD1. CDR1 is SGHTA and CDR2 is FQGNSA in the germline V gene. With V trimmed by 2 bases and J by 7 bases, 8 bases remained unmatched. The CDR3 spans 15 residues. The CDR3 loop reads CASSLPQTGGGEQYF. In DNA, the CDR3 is TGTGCCAGCAGCTTACCTCAGACAGGGGGCGGAGAGCAGTACTTC.

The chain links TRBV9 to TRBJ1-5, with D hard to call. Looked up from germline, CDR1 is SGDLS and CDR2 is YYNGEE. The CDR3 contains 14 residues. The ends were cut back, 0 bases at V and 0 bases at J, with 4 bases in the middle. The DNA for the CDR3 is TGTGCCAGCAGCGTAGCGGGTAGCAATCAGCCCCAGCATTTT. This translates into CASSVAGSNQPQHF.

In DNA form, the CDR3 reads TGTGCCACCCGCGCCGGATATAGCAATCAGCCCCAGCATTTT. It translates to CATRAGYSNQPQHF. This chain joins TRBV19 and TRBJ1-5; D unresolved. Germline values: CDR1 LNHDA, CDR2 SQIVND (reference sequence). The CDR3 extends over 14 amino acids. With 10 bases removed from V and 0 bases from J, the gap between germline ends came to 13 bases.

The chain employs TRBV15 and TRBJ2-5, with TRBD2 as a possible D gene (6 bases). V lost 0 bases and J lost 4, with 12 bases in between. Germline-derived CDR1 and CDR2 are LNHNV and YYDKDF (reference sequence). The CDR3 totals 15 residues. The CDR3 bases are TGTGCCACCAGCAGAGACTCCTCCGGGGGAGAGACCCAGTACTTC. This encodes CATSRDSSGGETQYF.

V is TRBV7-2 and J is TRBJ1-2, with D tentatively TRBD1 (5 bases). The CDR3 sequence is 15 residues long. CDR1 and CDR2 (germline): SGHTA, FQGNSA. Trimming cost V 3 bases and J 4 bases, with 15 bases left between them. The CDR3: CASSLGEGLGYGYTF. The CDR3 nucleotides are TGTGCCAGCAGCTTGGGGGAGGGACTCGGCTATGGCTACACCTTC.

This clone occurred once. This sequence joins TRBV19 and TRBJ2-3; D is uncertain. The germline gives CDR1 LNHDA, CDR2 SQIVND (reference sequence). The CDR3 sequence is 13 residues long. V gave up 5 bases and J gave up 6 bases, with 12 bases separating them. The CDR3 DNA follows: TGTGCCAGTAGTGGGTCCTGGGCGGATACGCAGTATTTT. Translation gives CASSGSWADTQYF.

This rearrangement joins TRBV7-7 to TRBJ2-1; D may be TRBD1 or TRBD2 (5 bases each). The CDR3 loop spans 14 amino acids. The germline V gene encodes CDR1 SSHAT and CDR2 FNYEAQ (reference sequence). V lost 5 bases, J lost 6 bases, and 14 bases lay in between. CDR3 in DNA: TGTGCCAGCAGCAACCGGGACGGTTTCAATGAGCAGTTCTTC. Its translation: CASSNRDGFNEQFF.

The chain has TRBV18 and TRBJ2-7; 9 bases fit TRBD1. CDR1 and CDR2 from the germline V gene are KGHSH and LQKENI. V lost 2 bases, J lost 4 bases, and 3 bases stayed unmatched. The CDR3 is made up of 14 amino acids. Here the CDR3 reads CASSPMGQGYEQYF. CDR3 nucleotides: TGTGCCAGCTCACCAATGGGACAGGGTTACGAGCAGTACTTC.

The CDR3 bases are TGTGCCAGTGAGCTTCAAGTTAACACTGAAGCTTTCTTT. It yields the protein CASELQVNTEAFF. The rearrangement links TRBV2 to TRBJ1-1; D gene unclear. Trimming stripped 9 bases from V and 2 bases from J, with 13 bases between. Germline V gives CDR1 SNHLY, CDR2 FYNNEI. The CDR3 runs to 13 residues.

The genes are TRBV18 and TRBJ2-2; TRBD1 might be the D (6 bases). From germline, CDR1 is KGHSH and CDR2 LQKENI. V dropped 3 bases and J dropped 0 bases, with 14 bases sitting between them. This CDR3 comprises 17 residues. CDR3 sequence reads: CASSPANGGANTGELFF. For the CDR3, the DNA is TGTGCCAGCTCACCCGCGAATGGGGGCGCGAACACCGGGGAGCTGTTTTTT.

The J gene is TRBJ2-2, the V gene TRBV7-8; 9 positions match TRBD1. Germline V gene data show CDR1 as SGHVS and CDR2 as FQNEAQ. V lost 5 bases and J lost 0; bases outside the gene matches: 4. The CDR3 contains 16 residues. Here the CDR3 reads CASSRRQGANTGELFF. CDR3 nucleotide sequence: TGTGCCAGCAGCCGTAGACAGGGGGCGAACACCGGGGAGCTGTTTTTT.

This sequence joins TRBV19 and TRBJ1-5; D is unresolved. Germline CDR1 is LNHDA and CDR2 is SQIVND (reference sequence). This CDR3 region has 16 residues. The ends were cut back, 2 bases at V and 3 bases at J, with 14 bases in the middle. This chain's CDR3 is CASSIRHREINQPQHF. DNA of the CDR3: TGTGCCAGTAGTATAAGGCATCGGGAGATCAATCAGCCCCAGCATTTT.

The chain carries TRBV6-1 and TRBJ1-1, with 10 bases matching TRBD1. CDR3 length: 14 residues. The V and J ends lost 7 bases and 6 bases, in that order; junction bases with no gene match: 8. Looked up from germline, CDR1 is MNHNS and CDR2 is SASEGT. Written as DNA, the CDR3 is TGTGCCAGCATCCAGACAGGGGGCGACGCTGAAGCTTTCTTT. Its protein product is CASIQTGGDAEAFF.

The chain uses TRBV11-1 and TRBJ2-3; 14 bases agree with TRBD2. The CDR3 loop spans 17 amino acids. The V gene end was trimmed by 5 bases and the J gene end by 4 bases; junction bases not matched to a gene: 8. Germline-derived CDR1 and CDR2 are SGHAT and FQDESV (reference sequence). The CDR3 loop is CASSKTSGGARPDTQYF. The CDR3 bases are TGTGCCAGCAGCAAGACTAGCGGGGGGGCACGTCCAGATACGCAGTATTTT.

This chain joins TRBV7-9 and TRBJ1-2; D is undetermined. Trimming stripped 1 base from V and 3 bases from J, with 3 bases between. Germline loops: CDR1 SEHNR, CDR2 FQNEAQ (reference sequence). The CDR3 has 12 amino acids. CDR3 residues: CASSLDHYGYTF. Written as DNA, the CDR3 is TGTGCCAGCAGCTTAGACCACTATGGCTACACCTTC.

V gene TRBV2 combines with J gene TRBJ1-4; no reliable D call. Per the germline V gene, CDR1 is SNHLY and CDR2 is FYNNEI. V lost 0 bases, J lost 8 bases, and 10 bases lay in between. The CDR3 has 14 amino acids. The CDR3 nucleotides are TGTGCCAGCAGTGAAGCCCAGGCGGGGGAAAAACTGTTTTTT. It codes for CASSEAQAGEKLFF.

The CDR3 coding sequence is TGTGCCAGCTCACCACAACGGGACTTCTATGGCTACACCTTC. Encoded protein: CASSPQRDFYGYTF. The chain links TRBV18 to TRBJ1-2, with TRBD1 as a possible D gene (5 bases). Germline loops: CDR1 KGHSH, CDR2 LQKENI. V dropped 1 base and J dropped 4 bases, with 10 bases sitting between them. This CDR3 is built from 14 residues.

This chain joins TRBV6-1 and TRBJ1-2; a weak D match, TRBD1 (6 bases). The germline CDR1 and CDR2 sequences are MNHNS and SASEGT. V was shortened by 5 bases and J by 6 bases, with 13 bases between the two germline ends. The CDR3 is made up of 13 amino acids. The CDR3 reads CASSQGLRDGYTF. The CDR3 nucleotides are TGTGCCAGCAGTCAGGGGCTTAGGGATGGCTACACCTTC.

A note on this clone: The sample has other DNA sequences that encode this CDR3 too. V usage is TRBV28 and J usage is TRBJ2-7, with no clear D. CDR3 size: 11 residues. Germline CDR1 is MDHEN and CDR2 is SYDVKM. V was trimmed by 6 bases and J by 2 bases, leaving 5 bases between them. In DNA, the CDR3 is TGTGCCAGCAGCTCCGCCTACGAGCAGTACTTC. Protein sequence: CASSSAYEQYF.

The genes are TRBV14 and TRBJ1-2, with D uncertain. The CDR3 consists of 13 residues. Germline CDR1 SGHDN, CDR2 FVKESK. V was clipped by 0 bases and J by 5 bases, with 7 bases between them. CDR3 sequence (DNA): TGTGCCAGCAGCCAAGATCGGAGATATGGCTACACCTTC. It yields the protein CASSQDRRYGYTF.

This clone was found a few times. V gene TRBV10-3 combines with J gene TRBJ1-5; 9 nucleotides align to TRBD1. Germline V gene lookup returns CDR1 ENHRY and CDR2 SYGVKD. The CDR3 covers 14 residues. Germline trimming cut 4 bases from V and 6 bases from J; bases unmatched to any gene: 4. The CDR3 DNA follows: TGTGCCATCAGTGCGGACAGGGGAGCTCAGCCCCAGCATTTT. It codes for CAISADRGAQPQHF.